This T cell receptor (beta chain) was identified in a study of cytomegalovirus exposure and HLA in healthy donors. Researchers ran the PCR with 60 Vbeta and 13 Jbeta primers. Under the authors' procedure: In a later analysis, the count reached 82 million or so unique TCR beta chains, with roughly 9.9 million shared. TCRdb's table, derived via immunoSEQ multiplex PCR, lists solely in-frame clones and lacks some. The DNA was the basis for D and trimming; V, J and clone size are from that table. The data contain 150,000 to 200,000 clones, roughly 80% of them singletons. CDR1 is ENHRY and CDR2 is SYGVKD in the germline V gene. This CDR3 region has 15 residues. V shed 5 bases and J shed 2 bases, with 12 bases lying between them. Note on this clone: Antigen unknown.

Study-wide results and caveats: Sequencing depth roughly uniform across donors was assumed in presence/absence analyses.

The chain has TRBV10-3 and TRBJ1-4; TRBD1 might be the D (5 bases). The specimen was PBMCs. The receptor was isolated from a male donor in good health and CMV-seronegative. The DNA of the CDR3 is TGTGCCATCAGTAGGGGTCAGGGCACTAATGAAAAACTGTTTTTT. It codes for CAISRGQGTNEKLFF.